This entry lists 5 T cell receptor beta chains sequenced from one sample in a study of T cells in Graves' hyperthyroidism and ophthalmopathy. The CDR3 regions of TCR beta were amplified from RNA transcripts. A first-round RT-PCR of the TCR CDR3 used the HTBI primer set. TCRdb used MiXCR to reprocess the multiplex PCR reads, holding one entry per CDR3 protein. The data contain some 770,000 distinct CDR3 sequences, about a sixth of them singletons. Specimen: blood. These receptors all stem from a young man with Graves' hyperthyroidism.

This clonotype has at least ten counts. The chain has TRBV11-2 and TRBJ2-3; 9 bases match TRBD2. With 6 bases clipped from V and 2 bases from J, the junction kept 6 bases outside the gene matches. Per germline, CDR1 SGHAT and CDR2 FQNNGV. The CDR3 loop spans 15 amino acids. CDR3 amino acids: CASRSLAGPTDTQYF. In DNA, the CDR3 is TGTGCCAGCAGGTCCCTAGCGGGGCCCACAGATACGCAGTATTTT.

This clonotype was recorded many times. The chain combines TRBV18 with TRBJ1-5; possibly TRBD1 for D (5 bases). This CDR3 comprises 13 residues. V shed 4 bases and J shed 3 bases, with 7 bases lying between them. CDR1 is KGHSH and CDR2 is LQKENI in the germline V gene. The CDR3 DNA is TGTGCCAGCTCACGGGGCCTCAATCAGCCCCAGCATTTT. Translation gives CASSRGLNQPQHF.

This clonotype was observed at least ten times. The CDR3 region is CASSPLGDEQFF. The CDR3 nucleotides are TGTGCCAGCTCACCTCTGGGGGATGAGCAGTTCTTC. The gene calls are TRBV18 and TRBJ2-1, with D possibly being TRBD1 or TRBD2 (5 bases each). The V end was cut by 3 bases, the J end by 8 bases, with 8 bases between. Germline V gene lookup returns CDR1 KGHSH and CDR2 LQKENI. The CDR3 runs 12 residues.

This clonotype has at least ten counts. The chain employs TRBV29-1 and TRBJ2-1; D is unresolved. Germline V lookup: CDR1 SQVTM, CDR2 ANQGSEA. Trimming shortened V by 1 base and J by 3 bases, and 10 bases separated the two germline ends. CDR3 length: 14 amino acids. The CDR3: CSVEGLPDYNEQFF. CDR3 in DNA: TGCAGCGTTGAAGGGCTACCTGACTACAATGAGCAGTTCTTC.

CDR3 nucleotide sequence: TGCAGTGCTAGGGGGACTAGCGGGCGGGACCCGGATCAAGAGACCCAGTACTTC. Translated: CSARGTSGRDPDQETQYF. The rearrangement links TRBV20-1 to TRBJ2-5; 12 bases agree with TRBD2. The V segment lost 3 bases and the J segment 2 bases; nucleotides outside the gene matches: 13. CDR3 size: 18 residues. Per germline, CDR1 DFQATT and CDR2 SNEGSKA (reference sequence).